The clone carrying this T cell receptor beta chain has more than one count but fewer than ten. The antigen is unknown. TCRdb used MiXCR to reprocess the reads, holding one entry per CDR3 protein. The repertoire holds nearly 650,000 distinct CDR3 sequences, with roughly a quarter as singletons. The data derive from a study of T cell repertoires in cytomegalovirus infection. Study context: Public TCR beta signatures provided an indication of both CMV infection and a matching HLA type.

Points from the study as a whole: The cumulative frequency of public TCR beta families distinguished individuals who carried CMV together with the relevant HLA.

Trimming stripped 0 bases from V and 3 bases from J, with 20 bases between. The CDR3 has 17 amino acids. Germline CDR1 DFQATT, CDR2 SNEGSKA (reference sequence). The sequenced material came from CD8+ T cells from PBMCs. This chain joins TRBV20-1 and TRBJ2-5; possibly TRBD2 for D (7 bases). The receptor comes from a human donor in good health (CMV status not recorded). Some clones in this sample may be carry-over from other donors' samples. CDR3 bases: TGCAGTGCTAGAGATTATGGGGGGGCAGATGATAAAGAGACCCAGTACTTC. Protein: CSARDYGGADDKETQYF.